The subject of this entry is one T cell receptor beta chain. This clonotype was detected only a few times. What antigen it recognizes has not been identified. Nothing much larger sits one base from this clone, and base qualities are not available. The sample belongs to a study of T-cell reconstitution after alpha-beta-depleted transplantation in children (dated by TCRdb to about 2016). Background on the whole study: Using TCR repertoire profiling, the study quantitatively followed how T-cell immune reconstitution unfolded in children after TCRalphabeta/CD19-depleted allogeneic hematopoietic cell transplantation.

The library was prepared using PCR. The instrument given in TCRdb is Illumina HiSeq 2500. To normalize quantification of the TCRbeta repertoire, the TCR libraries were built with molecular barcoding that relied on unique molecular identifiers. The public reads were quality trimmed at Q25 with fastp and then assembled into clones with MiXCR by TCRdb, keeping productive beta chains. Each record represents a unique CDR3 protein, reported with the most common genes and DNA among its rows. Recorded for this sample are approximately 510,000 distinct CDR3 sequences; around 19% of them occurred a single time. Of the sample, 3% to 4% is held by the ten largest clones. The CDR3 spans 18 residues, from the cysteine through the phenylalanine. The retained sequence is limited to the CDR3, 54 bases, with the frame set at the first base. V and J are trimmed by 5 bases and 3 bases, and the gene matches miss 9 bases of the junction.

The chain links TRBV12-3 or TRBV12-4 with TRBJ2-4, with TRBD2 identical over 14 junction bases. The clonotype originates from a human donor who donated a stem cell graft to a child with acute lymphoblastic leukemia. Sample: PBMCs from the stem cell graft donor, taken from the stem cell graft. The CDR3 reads CASSLGLAGGRGKNIQYF. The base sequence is TGTGCCAGCAGTCTTGGACTAGCGGGAGGCCGAGGCAAAAACATTCAGTACTTC.